A selection of T cell receptor beta chains follows, all from one sample in a study of blood T cell repertoires in COVID-19. The data were produced by immunoSEQ multiplex PCR, yet TCRdb's version contains in-frame clones alone and is incomplete. Of 150,000 or so clones listed, around nine tenths are singletons. The sample comprised peripheral blood. Receptors were obtained from a woman in her seventies with COVID-19, enrolled during active disease. Each CDR3 is given with its conserved first and last residue. A D gene is named only where the DNA matches it firmly. Rows give clone size only sometimes, using once, few, many, or a class for an expanded clone.

V gene	J gene	clone size	D gene	CDR3 protein	CDR3 DNA
TRBV30	TRBJ2-7	NA	NA	CACLRREGPYEQYF	TGTGCCTGCCTTCGGAGGGAAGGGCCCTACGAGCAGTACTTC
TRBV5-4	TRBJ2-7	NA	NA	CASSFTLGGGDEQYF	TGTGCCAGCAGCTTCACTCTCGGAGGGGGCGACGAGCAGTACTTC
TRBV5-1	TRBJ1-6	NA	NA	CASSLEGFYSPLHF	TGCGCCAGCAGCTTGGAGGGGTTTTATTCACCCCTCCACTTT
TRBV10-3	TRBJ2-1	NA	TRBD2	CAIRRLANHSYNEQFF	TGTGCCATCAGGAGACTAGCGAACCACTCCTACAATGAGCAGTTCTTC
TRBV15	TRBJ2-7	once	TRBD2	CATSRMGLAAGRAYEQYF	TGTGCCACCAGCAGAATGGGACTAGCAGCGGGAAGGGCCTACGAGCAGTACTTC
TRBV28	TRBJ2-7	NA	NA	CASSLPRQSSYEQYF	TGTGCCAGCAGTTTACCCAGGCAGAGCTCCTACGAGCAGTACTTC
TRBV15	TRBJ2-7	NA	NA	CATSRDRGSYEQYF	TGTGCCACCAGCAGAGATCGGGGGTCCTACGAGCAGTACTTC
TRBV5-1	TRBJ1-2	NA	TRBD1	CASSSTGGAPSYGYTF	TGCGCCAGCAGCTCGACAGGGGGCGCGCCATCCTATGGCTACACCTTC
TRBV5-1	TRBJ2-7	NA	TRBD2	CASSLGGLASYEQYF	TGCGCCAGCAGCTTGGGGGGACTAGCCTCCTACGAGCAGTACTTC
TRBV5-4	TRBJ1-2	NA	TRBD1	CASSSRRDRGRDTF	TGTGCCAGCAGCTCCCGGCGAGACAGGGGGCGGGACACCTTC
TRBV28	TRBJ1-5	NA	NA	CASREGPGGNQPQHF	TGTGCCAGCAGGGAGGGGCCTGGAGGGAATCAGCCCCAGCATTTT
TRBV18	TRBJ1-1	NA	NA	CASSLGLNTEAFF	TGTGCCAGCTCACTCGGTTTGAACACTGAAGCTTTCTTT
TRBV5-1	TRBJ1-2	NA	NA	CASSLDGALNGYTF	TGCGCCAGCAGCTTGGATGGGGCTCTCAATGGCTACACCTTC
TRBV2	TRBJ1-6	NA	TRBD1	CASSAGQGGSPLHF	TGTGCCAGCAGTGCGGGGCAGGGGGGCTCACCCCTCCACTTT
TRBV14	TRBJ1-3	NA	TRBD1	CASSRGTAGPTIYF	TGTGCCAGCAGCCGTGGGACAGCCGGACCCACCATATATTTT
TRBV11-1	TRBJ1-6	few	NA	CASSLAPTGVTRNNSPLHF	TGTGCCAGCAGCTTAGCCCCGACGGGGGTGACGAGAAATAATTCACCCCTCCACTTT
TRBV29-1	TRBJ1-2	NA	NA	CSVPGAGESYTF	TGCAGCGTTCCCGGCGCAGGGGAAAGCTACACCTTC
TRBV5-1	TRBJ2-5	NA	NA	CASSWASNGETQYF	TGCGCCAGCAGTTGGGCCTCAAATGGGGAGACCCAGTACTTC
TRBV3-1/TRBV3-2	TRBJ1-1	NA	NA	CASSLTWGGNTEAFF	TGTGCCAGCAGCCTCACTTGGGGGGGGAACACTGAAGCTTTCTTT
TRBV14	TRBJ2-3	NA	TRBD1	CASSQDGTRTGRTDTQYF	TGTGCCAGCAGCCAAGATGGGACCCGGACAGGCCGGACAGATACGCAGTATTTT
TRBV3-1/TRBV3-2	TRBJ2-7	NA	NA	CASSLGGRVSEQYF	TGTGCCAGCAGCCTCGGGGGAAGAGTGTCGGAGCAGTACTTC
TRBV2	TRBJ1-6	NA	NA	CASSGQRDNSPLHF	TGTGCCAGCAGTGGACAGCGAGATAATTCACCCCTCCACTTT
TRBV5-1	TRBJ2-5	once	TRBD1	CASSDTRQGARETQYF	TGCGCCAGCAGCGACACAAGACAGGGGGCCAGGGAGACCCAGTACTTC
TRBV5-4	TRBJ2-5	once	TRBD2	CASSLAPSGSWETQYF	TGTGCCAGCAGCTTGGCCCCTAGCGGATCCTGGGAGACCCAGTACTTC
TRBV28	TRBJ2-1	NA	TRBD2	CASSFLSGGAGNEQFF	TGTGCCAGCAGTTTCCTGAGCGGGGGGGCCGGGAATGAGCAGTTCTTC
TRBV5-1	TRBJ2-1	NA	TRBD2	CASSVTSGTLYNEQFF	TGCGCCAGCAGCGTGACTAGCGGGACACTATACAATGAGCAGTTCTTC
TRBV18	TRBJ1-4	NA	TRBD1	CASSPRGQALLF	TGTGCCAGCTCACCCCGGGGACAGGCCTTGCTTTTT